Described below is a single TCR beta chain sequence and its context. What it recognizes is unknown. At sampling all donors were nominally healthy, likely with unrecorded immune exposures. The CDR3 length is 15 residues. Trimming took 7 bases from V and 0 from J; bases not matched to a gene: 9. Germline values: CDR1 MNHNS, CDR2 SASEGT. This record belongs to a study of cytomegalovirus exposure and HLA in healthy donors. Study at large: An earlier analysis found fewer than 140 million unique TCR beta sequences from about 190 million T cells. Study conclusions and caveats: Reported findings show TCR beta sequences accurately forecast HLA-A and HLA-B alleles in most subjects.

In the PCR, 60 Vbeta and 13 Jbeta primers were used. TCRdb's copy holds only in-frame clones and misses some; the assay was immunoSEQ multiplex PCR. The sample includes roughly 200,000 clones, roughly 90% of them seen just once. The sequence was collected from a woman aged 30 to 39 in good health and CMV-seronegative. Sequenced material: PBMCs. The V and J genes are TRBV6-1 and TRBJ2-7, with 7 bases matching TRBD1. This chain's CDR3 is CASNFGQVSSYEQYF. CDR3 sequence (DNA): TGTGCCAGCAACTTCGGACAGGTAAGCTCCTACGAGCAGTACTTC.